A selection of T cell receptor beta chains follows, all from one sample in a study of CD8+ T cells in alopecia areata. Assay: immunoSEQ multiplex PCR; the TCRdb copy retains only in-frame clones and omits some. The sample consists of tens of thousands of clones, about 96% of them appearing once. The material was CD8+ T cells sorted from blood, obtained at week 0. Every receptor here comes from a human donor with alopecia areata. The CDR3 runs from the conserved cysteine through the conserved F or W. The order of the fields is D gene, J gene, V gene, clone size, CDR3 protein, CDR3 DNA. The D gene is left open where the match is weak. Part of the rows lack a size; the others show once, few, many or a class for expanded clones.

>.|TRBJ1-1|TRBV19|.
CASSIMWDGNTEAFF
TGTGCCAGTAGTATTATGTGGGACGGGAACACTGAAGCTTTCTTT
>TRBD1|TRBJ2-7|TRBV19|once
CASSTSSGRTGGIDEQYF
TGTGCCAGTAGTACCAGCTCGGGACGGACAGGGGGTATCGACGAGCAGTACTTC
>.|TRBJ2-1|TRBV29-1|.
CSVVAEYNEQFF
TGCAGCGTTGTGGCAGAGTACAATGAGCAGTTCTTC
>.|TRBJ1-6|TRBV19|.
CASSDSANSPLHF
TGTGCCAGTAGTGACAGCGCAAATTCACCCCTCCACTTT
>.|TRBJ2-7|TRBV5-6|.
CASSLAGALYEQYF
TGTGCCAGCAGCTTGGCAGGGGCCCTCTACGAGCAGTACTTC
>.|TRBJ2-1|TRBV5-6|once
CASSEWTAPNEQFF
TGTGCCAGCAGCGAATGGACTGCCCCCAATGAGCAGTTCTTC
>TRBD2|TRBJ2-7|TRBV4-2|.
CASSQEVAGASYEQYF
TGTGCCAGCAGCCAAGAGGTAGCGGGGGCCTCCTACGAGCAGTACTTC
>.|TRBJ2-5|TRBV6-5|.
CASSIAVFETQYF
TGTGCCAGCTCGATCGCGGTATTCGAGACCCAGTACTTC
>.|TRBJ1-1|TRBV4-3|.
CASSPRVGFTEAFF
TGCGCCAGCAGCCCCAGGGTCGGGTTCACTGAAGCTTTCTTT
>.|TRBJ2-4|TRBV19|.
CASSPSDIPGNIQYF
TGTGCCAGTAGTCCGTCGGACATCCCAGGGAACATTCAGTACTTC
>TRBD1|TRBJ1-5|TRBV25-1|.
CASSDQGETQPQHF
TGTGCCAGCAGTGACCAGGGGGAGACCCAGCCCCAGCATTTT
>TRBD1|TRBJ2-7|TRBV5-1|once
CASSSGDRESAYEQYF
TGCGCCAGCAGCAGTGGGGACAGGGAATCCGCCTACGAGCAGTACTTC
>.|TRBJ1-2|TRBV29-1|.
CSVEDPTGWEGYTF
TGCAGCGTTGAAGATCCTACCGGGTGGGAGGGCTACACCTTC
>.|TRBJ1-5|TRBV7-8|.
CASSLVSGVDQPQHF
TGTGCCAGCAGCTTAGTTTCAGGGGTCGATCAGCCCCAGCATTTT
>TRBD2|TRBJ2-1|TRBV2|.
CASSERTSVGNEQFF
TGTGCCAGCAGTGAACGGACTAGCGTTGGGAATGAGCAGTTCTTC
>TRBD2|TRBJ2-7|TRBV5-1|.
CASSPGLEAYEQYF
TGCGCCAGCAGCCCCGGACTAGAGGCCTACGAGCAGTACTTC
>.|TRBJ2-5|TRBV4-3|.
CASSPNLVGGETQYF
TGCGCCAGCAGCCCCAATCTAGTGGGCGGGGAGACCCAGTACTTC
>.|TRBJ2-2|TRBV10-3|.
CAIRDTGTEGTGELFF
TGTGCCATCAGGGATACCGGGACGGAGGGGACCGGGGAGCTGTTTTTT
>.|TRBJ1-5|TRBV18|.
CASSPAREDQPQHF
TGTGCCAGCTCCCCGGCCCGGGAGGATCAGCCCCAGCATTTT
>TRBD2|TRBJ2-3|TRBV4-1|.
CASSQETSGGRADTQYF
TGCGCCAGCAGCCAAGAGACTAGCGGGGGCCGTGCAGATACGCAGTATTTT
>.|TRBJ2-3|TRBV7-9|.
CASSRRVGPRDTQYF
TGTGCCAGCAGCCGCCGCGTGGGTCCTCGCGATACGCAGTATTTT
>.|TRBJ2-7|TRBV29-1|.
CSVETGTYEQYF
TGCAGCGTTGAAACAGGTACCTACGAGCAGTACTTC
>.|TRBJ2-5|TRBV13|.
CASSHTGGDETQYF
TGTGCCAGCAGCCATACTGGAGGGGACGAGACCCAGTACTTC
>TRBD2|TRBJ2-3|TRBV25-1|.
CASSIERGGLTDTQYF
TGTGCCAGCAGTATTGAGCGCGGGGGGCTCACAGATACGCAGTATTTT
>.|TRBJ2-1|TRBV27|.
CASSQYGAYNEQFF
TGTGCCAGCAGTCAATACGGGGCGTACAATGAGCAGTTCTTC
>.|TRBJ1-2|TRBV6-1|.
CASSGTGIGFGYTF
TGTGCCAGCAGTGGTACAGGGATCGGGTTTGGCTACACCTTC
>.|TRBJ1-6|TRBV7-8|once
CASSSPANSYNSPLHF
TGTGCCAGCAGCTCACCGGCTAACTCCTATAATTCACCCCTCCACTTT
>.|TRBJ2-4|TRBV11-1|.
CASSLGDPAKNIQYF
TGTGCCAGCAGCTTAGGGGACCCCGCCAAAAACATTCAGTACTTC
>.|TRBJ2-3|TRBV5-1|once
CASSLLIFTDTQYF
TGCGCCAGCAGCTTGTTGATCTTCACAGATACGCAGTATTTT
>.|TRBJ2-1|TRBV5-1|.
CASSPSPYSGPNEQFF
TGCGCCAGCAGCCCCTCCCCGTATAGCGGCCCCAATGAGCAGTTCTTC
>TRBD2|TRBJ2-7|TRBV4-2|.
CASSQEYSGGASYEQYF
TGTGCCAGCAGCCAAGAGTATAGCGGGGGGGCATCCTACGAGCAGTACTTC
>.|TRBJ1-1|TRBV29-1|.
CSVDVLGSWAMNTEAFF
TGCAGCGTTGATGTTCTGGGTTCGTGGGCAATGAACACTGAAGCTTTCTTT
>.|TRBJ2-1|TRBV6-5|.
CASSYRFPYNEQFF
TGTGCCAGCAGTTATCGGTTTCCCTACAATGAGCAGTTCTTC
>.|TRBJ1-1|TRBV2|.
CASSVRFTEAFF
TGTGCCAGCAGTGTGAGGTTCACTGAAGCTTTCTTT
>TRBD1|TRBJ2-7|TRBV2|.
CASKYRGAYEQYF
TGTGCCAGCAAATACAGGGGTGCGTACGAGCAGTACTTC
>.|TRBJ2-7|TRBV27|.
CASSLTGTPTYEQYF
TGTGCCAGCAGTTTAACAGGAACCCCTACCTACGAGCAGTACTTC
>.|TRBJ2-7|TRBV27|.
CASSFGTGSYEQYF
TGTGCCAGCAGTTTCGGCACAGGGTCCTACGAGCAGTACTTC